A selection of T cell receptor beta chains follows, all from one sample in a study of shared clonotypes between healthy human individuals. The protocol was immunoSEQ multiplex PCR, while the TCRdb copy is restricted to in-frame clones and leaves out a portion. In the table there are around 480,000 clones, over 60% of which are singletons. The sample comprised PBMCs. The receptors here all came from a woman in her thirties or forties in good health. Some clones in this sample may be carry-over from other donors' samples. Each CDR3 is given with its conserved first and last residue. A D gene is named only where the DNA matches it firmly. A row's size may be missing; if present it is once, few, many or a size class.

size	J	V	D	CDR3	DNA
.	TRBJ2-1	TRBV6-1	TRBD1	CASSGQGLYNEQFF	TGTGCCAGCAGTGGACAGGGTCTGTACAATGAGCAGTTCTTC
.	TRBJ2-3	TRBV13	TRBD1	CASSLGGTGLDTQYF	TGTGCCAGCAGCTTAGGCGGGACAGGGTTAGATACGCAGTATTTT
few	TRBJ1-5	TRBV30	TRBD1	CAWSVLSGGDNQPQHF	TGTGCCTGGAGTGTACTATCAGGGGGCGACAATCAGCCCCAGCATTTT
.	TRBJ2-1	TRBV29-1	.	CSVEVGLASYNEQFF	TGCAGCGTTGAAGTGGGCTTAGCTTCCTACAATGAGCAGTTCTTC
once	TRBJ1-5	TRBV7-2	TRBD1	CASSQGGGREQPQHF	TGTGCCAGCAGCCAGGGGGGAGGGAGGGAACAGCCCCAGCATTTT
.	TRBJ2-1	TRBV29-1	TRBD1	CSVDATGRSEQFF	TGCAGCGTTGACGCGACAGGGCGAAGTGAGCAGTTCTTC
.	TRBJ2-1	TRBV9	.	CASSVDQGGDNEQFF	TGTGCCAGCAGCGTAGACCAGGGGGGAGACAATGAGCAGTTCTTC
.	TRBJ2-6	TRBV19	.	CASSMGAVSGANVLTF	TGTGCCAGTAGTATGGGGGCCGTCTCTGGGGCCAACGTCCTGACTTTC
.	TRBJ2-2	TRBV10-1	.	CASSESRGGNTGELFF	TGCGCCAGCAGTGAGTCGAGGGGTGGGAACACCGGGGAGCTGTTTTTT
.	TRBJ2-7	TRBV6-6	.	CASTRDNTYEQYF	TGTGCCAGCACCCGGGACAACACCTACGAGCAGTACTTC
.	TRBJ2-3	TRBV7-9	TRBD2	CASSQGLAADTQYF	TGTGCCAGCAGCCAGGGACTAGCCGCAGATACGCAGTATTTT
.	TRBJ1-5	TRBV5-6	.	CASSAGAAQPQHF	TGTGCCAGCAGCGCTGGCGCTGCCCAGCCCCAGCATTTT
few	TRBJ2-7	TRBV18	TRBD2	CASSPSGRYEQYF	TGTGCCAGCTCACCGAGCGGGAGGTACGAGCAGTACTTC
once	TRBJ2-1	TRBV12-1	.	CGVGRVSYNEQFF	TGTGGGGTGGGGCGGGTATCTTACAATGAGCAGTTCTTC
.	TRBJ2-5	TRBV9	TRBD2	CASSVGSTSGIRETQYF	TGTGCCAGCAGCGTGGGATCGACTAGCGGGATTCGGGAGACCCAGTACTTC
.	TRBJ1-2	TRBV30	.	CAWSVTGYGYTF	TGTGCCTGGAGTGTAACAGGCTATGGCTACACCTTC